This T cell receptor beta chain was profiled in a study of T cells in Graves' hyperthyroidism and ophthalmopathy. Whole-study context: Initial diagnosis, before any treatment, was when peripheral blood was collected.

The study enrolled patients aged 18 to 65 with newly diagnosed hyperthyroidism of under 2 months' duration. Lactation, pregnancy, other autoimmune disease or uncontrolled infection led to exclusion of patients. The trim removed 3 bases at V and 7 bases at J, leaving 13 bases unmatched. Germline assignment: CDR1 SGDLS and CDR2 YYNGEE. The CDR3 contains 16 residues. Study conclusions and caveats: A model built on 13 V-J features separated ophthalmopathy from stable hyperthyroidism.

There were TCR beta CDR3 regions amplified from RNA transcripts. The TCR CDR3 first-round RT-PCR relied on the HTBI primer set. TCRdb re-called the multiplex PCR reads through MiXCR, storing one row per CDR3 protein. This sample has hundreds of thousands of distinct CDR3 sequences, with approximately 40% found just once. This clonotype was recorded at least ten times. Antigen specificity is unknown. Specimen: blood. This rearrangement joins TRBV9 to TRBJ1-5; 7 positions match TRBD1. This receptor was taken from a man between 18 and 29 years old with Graves' hyperthyroidism. In DNA, the CDR3 is TGTGCCAGCAGCGCGAAAAGACAGGGCCGCAGGCAGCCCCAGCATTTT. Its translation is CASSAKRQGRRQPQHF.